This is a list of T cell receptor beta chains from one sample in a study of patients and donors after allogeneic stem cell transplantation. TCRdb itself ran the RT-PCR reads through MiXCR, one entry per CDR3 protein. The table shows about 230,000 distinct CDR3 sequences, with less than 15% occurring only once. The sequenced sample was blood, either unsorted or a sorted T cell fraction (not recorded which). The receptors were gathered from a human donor who was either an allogeneic HSCT recipient or a stem cell or donor lymphocyte infusion donor (not recorded which). It is not recorded whose cells these are; they may come from a transplant donor. Both conserved end residues are trimmed from each CDR3. D genes are given only for firm matches.

d_gene	v_gene	CDR3aa
TRBD2	TRBV20-1	SASGTSGGSSYNEQF
NA	TRBV7-3	ASSPGTRNQETQY
TRBD2	TRBV25-1	ACSEFSSGGNNEQF
NA	TRBV29-1	SVERAAYNEQF
NA	TRBV7-2	ASRYRETQY
NA	TRBV7-7	ASSLVYGGIGELF
TRBD2	TRBV20-1	SARAGGIYNEQF
TRBD1	TRBV5-1	ASRGQGAVTGELF
NA	TRBV5-1	ASSPVGGSYNEQF
NA	TRBV6-1	ASSNRDQFTDTQY
NA	TRBV5-1	ASSRDGVSGNTIY
NA	TRBV20-1	SALTGRGTDTQY
TRBD2	TRBV7-9	ASSSRGGEQF
TRBD1	TRBV19	ASSRTRTGGGSPLH
NA	TRBV5-5	ASSLVVSGHEQY
NA	TRBV12-3/TRBV12-4	ASSWGPRYGYT
NA	TRBV20-1	SASPIPRNSYEQY
TRBD1	TRBV5-1	ASSRLGGAIRNEQF